Listed here is a single T cell receptor (beta chain). Germline V lookup: CDR1 SNHLY, CDR2 FYNNEI. The CDR3 consists of 14 residues. Trimming took 5 bases from V and 7 from J, leaving 17 bases between them. These data originate in a study of cytomegalovirus exposure and HLA in healthy donors. PCR amplification relied on 60 Vbeta primers (plus 13 Jbeta primers). Profiling relied on immunoSEQ multiplex PCR, and the TCRdb table lists in-frame clones only, not all of them. The data show about 140,000 clones, with 80% seen just once and 2% to 2.5% held by the top ten. This chain links TRBV2 with TRBJ2-5; a possible D gene is TRBD1 (5 bases). The TCR sequence derives from a man aged 25-45 years in good health and CMV-seronegative. The sample was PBMCs. The DNA for the CDR3 is TGTGCCAGCAGTATTACTATACAGGAAGGGACCCAGTACTTC. Translating gives CASSITIQEGTQYF.